Sequencing of this TCR beta chain was carried out in a study of T cell changes during pregnancy in multiple sclerosis. The data were produced by immunoSEQ multiplex PCR, yet TCRdb's version contains in-frame clones alone and is incomplete. The top ten hold 1.4% of the sample, which has fewer than 70,000 clones, roughly 92% seen once. The CDR3 totals 16 residues. J gave up 5 bases and V 1 base, and 8 bases lay outside the gene matches. CDR1 is SGHTA, CDR2 FQGNSA, per germline. The receptor comes from a female donor with multiple sclerosis, enrolled in a pregnancy study. The chain has TRBV7-2 and TRBJ2-1; 7 bases are a match to TRBD1. The specimen comprised peripheral blood, sampled in the second trimester of pregnancy. This CDR3 reads CASSLGQGRRNNEQFF. CDR3 coding DNA: TGTGCCAGCAGCTTAGGACAGGGTCGCCGAAACAATGAGCAGTTCTTC.